The source of this T cell receptor (beta chain) is a study of preoperative IRX-2 immunotherapy in early breast cancer. This CDR3 is 15 amino acids long. Per germline, CDR1 LNHDA and CDR2 SQIVND (reference sequence). V was clipped by 3 bases and J by 0 bases; unmatched bases: 2. Here immunoSEQ multiplex PCR was the method, and the copy in TCRdb shows in-frame clones only, minus some. The sample lists around 38,000 clones; roughly 77% were seen once. Treatment: preoperative locoregional IRX-2 cytokine immunotherapy. Patients received preoperative, locoregional IRX-2 cytokine immunotherapy in a phase Ib study.

The chain employs TRBV19 and TRBJ2-3; 8 nucleotides align to TRBD1. The specimen was tumor tissue, collected after IRX-2 immunotherapy. This receptor was taken from a human donor with breast cancer. The CDR3 sequence is CASSMDRASTDTQYF. Here the CDR3 DNA reads TGTGCCAGTAGTATGGACAGGGCTAGCACAGATACGCAGTATTTT.